A single sample is the source of the 18 T cell receptor beta chains below, sequenced in a study of T cell responses to AZD1222 COVID-19 vaccine. Assay used: immunoSEQ multiplex PCR; TCRdb lists only in-frame clones, some missing. The sample shows 150,000 or so clones, roughly 90% of them seen only once. Specimen: peripheral blood, collected 28 days after the second AZD1222 dose. All receptors come from an adult who received the AZD1222 COVID-19 vaccine.

The V call is TRBV20-1, the J call TRBJ1-3; D gene unclear. V lost 1 base and J lost 4, with 2 bases in between. Germline loops: CDR1 DFQATT, CDR2 SNEGSKA (reference sequence). This CDR3 has 11 amino acids. CDR3 region: CSARVGNTIYF. CDR3 coding DNA: TGCAGTGCTAGAGTAGGAAACACCATATATTTT.

This clone was seen only once. The chain carries TRBV6-6 and TRBJ1-1; TRBD1 is a possible D gene (5 bases). Trimming removed 5 bases from V and 5 bases from J, with 24 bases in between. This CDR3 region has 17 residues. Germline CDR1 and CDR2: MNHNY and SVGAGI (reference sequence). The CDR3 spells CASSPLIQDGGNTEAFF. CDR3 DNA sequence: TGTGCCAGCAGTCCGCTTATACAGGATGGGGGTAATACTGAAGCTTTCTTT.

The chain links TRBV5-1 to TRBJ1-1; D remains unclear. Germline V lookup: CDR1 SGHRS, CDR2 YFSETQ. The ends were cut back, 0 bases at V and 5 bases at J, with 8 bases in the middle. The CDR3 consists of 13 residues. CDR3 loop: CASSLADGTEAFF. CDR3 nucleotides: TGCGCCAGCAGCTTGGCTGACGGAACTGAAGCTTTCTTT.

This clone was picked up a small number of times. V gene TRBV11-1 combines with J gene TRBJ1-1, with D hard to call. Germline V gives CDR1 SGHAT, CDR2 FQDESV (reference sequence). The germline V and J ends were trimmed by 4 bases and 0 bases, with 15 bases remaining between them. The length of the CDR3 is 16 residues. CDR3 loop: CASSSKGRSMNTEAFF. The CDR3 bases are TGTGCCAGCAGCTCCAAGGGCAGATCCATGAACACTGAAGCTTTCTTT. The full variable domain, rest sourced from reference TRBV11-1 and TRBJ1-1, is EAEVAQSPRYKITEKSQAVAFWCDPISGHATLYWYRQILGQGPELLVQFQDESVVDDSQLPKDRFSAERLKGVDSTLKIQPAELGDSAMYLCASSSKGRSMNTEAFFGQGTRLTVV.

This chain uses TRBV20-1 with TRBJ1-2; maybe TRBD1 (5 bases). Trimming left V 6 bases short and J 8 bases short, with 13 bases between. CDR3 length: 11 amino acids. Germline CDR1 is DFQATT and CDR2 is SNEGSKA (reference sequence). The CDR3 sequence: CSALGAEGYTF. CDR3 in DNA: TGCAGTGCCTTAGGGGCAGAAGGCTACACCTTC.

The CDR3 spells CAWIRQGYGYTF. Written as DNA, the CDR3 is TGTGCCTGGATTCGACAGGGCTATGGCTACACCTTC. The rearrangement links TRBV30 to TRBJ1-2; TRBD1 matches 7 bases. This CDR3 has 12 amino acids. Looked up from germline, CDR1 is GTSNPN and CDR2 is SVGIG (reference sequence). The V segment lost 4 bases and the J segment 4 bases; nucleotides outside the gene matches: 3.

This clone was seen once. The chain links TRBV29-1 to TRBJ1-2; D ambiguous. The CDR3 runs 14 residues. With 4 bases removed from V and 3 bases from J, the gap between germline ends came to 15 bases. Germline values: CDR1 SQVTM, CDR2 ANQGSEA. In nucleotides, the CDR3 is TGCAGCGTTGCCCCATTACAGATTTACTATGGCTACACCTTC. It specifies CSVAPLQIYYGYTF.

J is TRBJ2-7 and V is TRBV19; D uncertain. The CDR3 extends over 14 amino acids. V lost 7 bases and J 7 bases, leaving 20 bases between the germline ends. CDR1 is LNHDA and CDR2 is SQIVND in the germline V gene (reference sequence). The CDR3, as DNA: TGTGCCAGTACCACAACCCTGTCGCCTCGGGAGCAGTACTTC. It yields the protein CASTTTLSPREQYF. Full variable domain (outside the CDR3, taken from reference TRBV19 and TRBJ2-7): DGGITQSPKYLFRKEGQNVTLSCEQNLNHDAMYWYRQDPGQGLRLIYYSQIVNDFQKGDIAEGYSVSREKKESFPLTVTSAQKNPTAFYLCASTTTLSPREQYFGPGTRLTVT.

This clone was detected only a few times. This sequence joins TRBV7-9 and TRBJ2-3; TRBD1 or TRBD2 may be the D gene (5 bases each). V was shortened by 10 bases and J by 7 bases, with 15 bases between the two germline ends. CDR1 SEHNR and CDR2 FQNEAQ come from the germline V gene (reference sequence). The CDR3 is made up of 12 amino acids. The CDR3 is CAIMAREYTQYF. As DNA, the CDR3 is TGTGCCATCATGGCCAGGGAGTATACGCAGTATTTT.

V gene TRBV30 combines with J gene TRBJ1-5; 7 bases are a match to TRBD1. The CDR3 runs 13 residues. V lost 0 bases and J lost 5; bases outside the gene matches: 1. CDR1 GTSNPN and CDR2 SVGIG come from the germline V gene (reference sequence). For the CDR3, the DNA is TGTGCCTGGAGTGTAACAGGGGATCAGCCCCAGCATTTT. Its protein is CAWSVTGDQPQHF.

This chain links TRBV5-4 with TRBJ2-6, with D possibly TRBD2 on 6 matching bases. Germline V CDR1 and CDR2: SGHNT, YYREEE (reference sequence). V was pared by 3 bases and J by 1 base, with 14 bases between. The CDR3 is made up of 17 amino acids. The CDR3 nucleotides are TGTGCCAGCAGCTCGAATACGCGGGGATCTGGGGCCAACGTCCTGACTTTC. Its protein product is CASSSNTRGSGANVLTF.

V usage is TRBV11-2 and J usage is TRBJ1-1; possibly TRBD1 for D (5 bases). Germline-derived CDR1 and CDR2 are SGHAT and FQNNGV. The CDR3 consists of 14 residues. Trimming stripped 6 bases from V and 3 bases from J, with 14 bases between. For the CDR3, the DNA is TGTGCCAGCAGTAAGCGTCGGGGGGACACTGAAGCTTTCTTT. Protein: CASSKRRGDTEAFF.

This sequence joins TRBV30 and TRBJ1-1; TRBD1 aligns across 8 bases. The CDR3 covers 15 residues. The trim removed 4 bases at V and 1 base at J, leaving 8 bases unmatched. Germline values: CDR1 GTSNPN, CDR2 SVGIG (reference sequence). The CDR3 region is CAWTGQGGWNTEAFF. The CDR3 region has the DNA TGTGCCTGGACTGGACAGGGAGGCTGGAACACTGAAGCTTTCTTT.

The V gene is TRBV5-4, the J gene TRBJ1-1, with D unclear. Germline V gives CDR1 SGHNT, CDR2 YYREEE (reference sequence). V dropped 2 bases and J dropped 0 bases, with 11 bases sitting between them. The CDR3 totals 15 residues. CDR3 sequence (DNA): TGTGCCAGCAGCTTTCCATCCAGGCTGAACACTGAAGCTTTCTTT. Its translation: CASSFPSRLNTEAFF.

The V call is TRBV7-8, the J call TRBJ2-2; the D gene is possibly TRBD1 (6 bases). The V end lost 7 bases, the J end lost 3 bases, and 15 bases lay between the germline ends. Germline values: CDR1 SGHVS, CDR2 FQNEAQ. The CDR3 sequence is 15 residues long. The CDR3 coding sequence is TGTGCCAGCACCCAGACCCAGGGGTACACCGGGGAGCTGTTTTTT. It yields the protein CASTQTQGYTGELFF.

The chain carries TRBV4-2 and TRBJ2-7, with a possible D match to TRBD2 (6 bases). The length of the CDR3 is 15 residues. Germline assignment: CDR1 LGHNA and CDR2 YNFKEQ. V lost 1 base and J 1 base, leaving 11 bases between the germline ends. The CDR3 region is CASSQALATSYEQYF. CDR3 DNA: TGTGCCAGCAGCCAAGCCCTAGCGACGTCCTACGAGCAGTACTTC.

V gene TRBV12-3 or TRBV12-4 combines with J gene TRBJ1-2; possibly TRBD1 for D (6 bases). The V end lost 3 bases, the J end lost 2 bases, and 7 bases lay between the germline ends. The CDR3 consists of 13 residues. The CDR3 protein is CASSFTGNYGYTF. CDR3 nucleotides: TGTGCCAGCAGTTTCACAGGGAACTATGGCTACACCTTC.

The CDR3 protein is CASGRGQPQHF. The CDR3 nucleotides are TGTGCCAGTGGCCGGGGACAGCCCCAGCATTTT. V and J are TRBV28 and TRBJ1-5, with D hard to call. This CDR3 contains 11 residues. CDR1 is MDHEN and CDR2 is SYDVKM in the germline V gene. V lost 9 bases and J lost 7, with 10 bases in between.